The 7 T cell receptor beta chains below were found in one sample sequenced in a study of persistence of HIV-infected CD4 T cells. Sequencing used immunoSEQ version 4 in survey mode. Here immunoSEQ multiplex PCR was the method, and the copy in TCRdb shows in-frame clones only, minus some. Seen here are 40,000 or so clones, about 87% observed once, and the top ten hold around 0.47%. What these receptors recognize is not known. Cells were stimulated nonspecifically with anti-CD3/anti-CD28 magnetic beads. Sorting of responding CD4+ T cells relied on upregulated CD40 ligand together with CD69. The sequencing here drew on CD4+ T cells sorted from PBMCs after roughly 18-hour stimulation, taken from a patient who received antiretroviral therapy. These receptors all come from an adult woman with HIV who was CMV-seropositive.

J is TRBJ1-2 and V is TRBV5-1; the match to TRBD1 covers 7 bases. The CDR3 is 15 amino acids. From germline, CDR1 is SGHRS and CDR2 YFSETQ. V was clipped by 0 bases and J by 2 bases; unmatched bases: 4. CDR3 in DNA: TGCGCCAGCAGCTTGGGGACAGGATTAAACTATGGCTACACCTTC. It specifies CASSLGTGLNYGYTF.

The chain uses TRBV18 and TRBJ1-5; 7 nucleotides agree with TRBD1. V gave up 2 bases and J gave up 4 bases; unmatched junction bases: 8. Per the germline V gene, CDR1 is KGHSH and CDR2 is LQKENI. This CDR3 spans 16 amino acids. CDR3 region: CASSPNRGVGNQPQHF. CDR3 bases: TGTGCCAGCTCACCAAACAGGGGAGTAGGGAATCAGCCCCAGCATTTT. Using reference TRBV18 and TRBJ1-5 for the parts outside the CDR3, the full variable domain is NAGVMQNPRHLVRRRGQEARLRCSPMKGHSHVYWYRQLPEEGLKFMVYLQKENIIDESGMPKERFSAEFPKEGPSILRIQQVVRGDSAAYFCASSPNRGVGNQPQHFGDGTRLSIL.

The chain combines TRBV7-2 with TRBJ2-3; maybe TRBD2 (5 bases). Germline CDR1 is SGHTA and CDR2 is FQGNSA. The CDR3 loop spans 15 amino acids. The V end was cut by 1 base, the J end by 0 bases, with 8 bases between. The CDR3 reads CASSLVTRSTDTQYF. DNA for the CDR3: TGTGCCAGCAGCTTAGTAACTAGAAGCACAGATACGCAGTATTTT.

J is TRBJ2-7 and V is TRBV6-5; D ambiguous. The V and J ends lost 0 bases and 6 bases respectively, with 9 bases between them. The CDR3 is made up of 13 amino acids. Germline-derived CDR1 and CDR2 are MNHEY and SVGAGI. In DNA, the CDR3 is TGTGCCAGCAGTTACTCGGTGACATCCGAGCAGTACGTC. It codes for CASSYSVTSEQYV.

The chain combines TRBV14 with TRBJ2-1; 7 bases line up with TRBD2. The V and J ends lost 4 bases and 5 bases, in that order; junction bases with no gene match: 8. CDR1 and CDR2 from the germline V gene are SGHDN and FVKESK. CDR3 size: 15 residues. In nucleotides, the CDR3 is TGTGCCAGCAGCCTCCTGATGGCGGGGGACAATGAGCAGTTCTTC. Translated, it gives CASSLLMAGDNEQFF. The variable domain in full, completed from reference TRBV14 and TRBJ2-1, reads EAGVTQFPSHSVIEKGQTVTLRCDPISGHDNLYWYRRVMGKEIKFLLHFVKESKQDESGMPNNRFLAERTGGTYSTLKVQPAELEDSGVYFCASSLLMAGDNEQFFGPGTRLTVL.

The rearrangement links TRBV6-5 to TRBJ2-5, with TRBD2 matching 7 bases. This CDR3 has 13 residues. V shed 4 bases, J shed 5 bases, and the junction held 4 bases outside the gene matches. Germline CDR1 and CDR2: MNHEY and SVGAGI. The CDR3 protein is CASSLGRDETQYF. Here the CDR3 DNA reads TGTGCCAGCAGTTTAGGGAGGGACGAGACCCAGTACTTC.

The chain is built from TRBV30 and TRBJ1-1; D possibly corresponds to TRBD1 (5 bases). V was pared by 4 bases and J by 4 bases, with 16 bases between. The CDR3 runs 14 residues. Germline V lookup: CDR1 GTSNPN, CDR2 SVGIG (reference sequence). The CDR3 sequence is CAWTWTSRSTEAFF. Here the CDR3 DNA reads TGTGCCTGGACCTGGACATCTCGTAGCACTGAAGCTTTCTTT.